A single TCR beta chain is shown here with its context. Data came from immunoSEQ multiplex PCR; TCRdb stores just in-frame clones and leaves some out. In the table there are around 170,000 clones, less than 90% of which are singletons. This sample is drawn from a study of radiation and T cells in renal cell carcinoma. CDR3 length: 13 amino acids. Trimming removed 1 base at V and 4 bases at J, with 7 bases between. The V gene's germline CDR1 is PRHDT and CDR2 FYEKMQ (reference sequence). Time point noted: blood 4 weeks post-SBRT, at nephrectomy. Treatment noted: 15 Gy SBRT to primary tumor, nephrectomy 4 weeks later. Nephrectomy followed 15 Gy stereotactic body radiation by 4 weeks.

The sequencing used blood, collected from a patient whose treatment included radiotherapy and nephrectomy. The V and J genes are TRBV13 and TRBJ1-2; D unclear. The receptor's source is a woman in her fifties or sixties with renal cell carcinoma. The CDR3 DNA follows: TGTGCCAGCAGCTTAGCTGATTTCTATGGCTACACCTTC. It specifies CASSLADFYGYTF.